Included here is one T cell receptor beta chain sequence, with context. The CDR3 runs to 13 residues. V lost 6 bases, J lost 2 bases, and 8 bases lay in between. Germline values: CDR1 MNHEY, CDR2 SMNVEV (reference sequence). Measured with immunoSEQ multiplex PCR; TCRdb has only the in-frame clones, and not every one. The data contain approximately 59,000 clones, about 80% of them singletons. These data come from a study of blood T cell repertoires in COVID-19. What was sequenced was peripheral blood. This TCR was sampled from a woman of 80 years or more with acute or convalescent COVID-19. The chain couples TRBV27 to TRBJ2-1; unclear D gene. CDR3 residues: CASSPLPYNEQFF. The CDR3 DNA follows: TGTGCCAGCAGCCCCCTTCCCTACAATGAGCAGTTCTTC.